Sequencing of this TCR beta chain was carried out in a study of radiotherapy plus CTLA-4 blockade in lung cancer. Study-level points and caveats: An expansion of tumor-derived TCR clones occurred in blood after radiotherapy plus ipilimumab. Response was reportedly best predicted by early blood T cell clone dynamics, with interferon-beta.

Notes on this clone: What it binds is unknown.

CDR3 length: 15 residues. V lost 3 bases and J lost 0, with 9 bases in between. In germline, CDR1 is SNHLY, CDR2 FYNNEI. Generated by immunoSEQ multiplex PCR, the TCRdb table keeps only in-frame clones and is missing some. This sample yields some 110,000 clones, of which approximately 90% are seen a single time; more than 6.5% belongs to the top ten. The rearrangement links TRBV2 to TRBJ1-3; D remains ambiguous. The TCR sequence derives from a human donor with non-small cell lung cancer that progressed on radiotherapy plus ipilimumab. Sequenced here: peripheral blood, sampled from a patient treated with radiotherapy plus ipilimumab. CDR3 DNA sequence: TGTGCCAGCAGTGACCCAGGCAGCTCTGGAAACACCATATATTTT. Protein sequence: CASSDPGSSGNTIYF.